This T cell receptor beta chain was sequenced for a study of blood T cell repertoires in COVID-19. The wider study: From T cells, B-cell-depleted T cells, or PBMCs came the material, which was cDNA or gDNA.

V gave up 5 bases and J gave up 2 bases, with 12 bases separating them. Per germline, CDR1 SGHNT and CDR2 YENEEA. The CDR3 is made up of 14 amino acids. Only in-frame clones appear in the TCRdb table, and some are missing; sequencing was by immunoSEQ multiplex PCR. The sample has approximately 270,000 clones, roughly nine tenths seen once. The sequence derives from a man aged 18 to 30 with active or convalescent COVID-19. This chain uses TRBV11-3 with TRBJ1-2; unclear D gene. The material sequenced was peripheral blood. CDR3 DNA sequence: TGTGCCAGCAGCCAACGGGAAATCAACTATGGCTACACCTTC. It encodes CASSQREINYGYTF.